The source of this TCR beta chain is a study of blood T cell repertoires in COVID-19. The V segment lost 1 base and the J segment 7 bases; nucleotides outside the gene matches: 9. Germline CDR1 reads SGHTA; CDR2 reads FQGNSA. The CDR3 loop spans 15 amino acids. Authors' analysis steps: Estimates of nucleated cell counts were drawn from the amplification of reference gene primers. Sequencing used immunoSEQ multiplex PCR; TCRdb keeps in-frame clones, though not all of them. Clonal size and the V and J genes are those of that table, whereas D and trimming came from the DNA. The sample comprises about 21,000 clones, roughly 86% of which are singletons, and less than 20% rests with the top ten.

This sequence was found in a man between 65 and 85 years old with acute or convalescent COVID-19. The sequencing sample was made of peripheral blood. This chain uses TRBV7-2 with TRBJ1-2, with TRBD1 matching 7 bases. CDR3 sequence (DNA): TGTGCCAGCAGCTTAGAAGTCAGGGGGTCTGGTGGCTACACCTTC. It specifies CASSLEVRGSGGYTF.